This TCR beta chain was found in a study of Graves' ophthalmopathy and Graves' hyperthyroidism. The germline CDR1 and CDR2 sequences are LGHDT and YNNKEL (reference sequence). This CDR3 is 11 amino acids long. Trimming at V came to 7 bases and at J to 9 bases, leaving 5 bases not matched to a gene. Amplification of TCR beta CDR3 regions used RNA transcripts. An initial RT-PCR round employing HTBI primers preceded a second-round multiplex PCR. TCRdb reprocessed the multiplex PCR reads with MiXCR, giving one entry per CDR3 protein. Among roughly 500,000 distinct CDR3 sequences listed, 13% to 15% were seen once.

The receptor's source is a woman aged 25 to 39 with Graves' ophthalmopathy. The gene calls are TRBV3-1 and TRBJ2-5, with TRBD2 matching 7 bases. Sequencing was done on a sample of blood. The CDR3 bases are TGTGCCAGCACCGCAAGCGGGGCCCAGTACTTC. This gives the protein CASTASGAQYF.